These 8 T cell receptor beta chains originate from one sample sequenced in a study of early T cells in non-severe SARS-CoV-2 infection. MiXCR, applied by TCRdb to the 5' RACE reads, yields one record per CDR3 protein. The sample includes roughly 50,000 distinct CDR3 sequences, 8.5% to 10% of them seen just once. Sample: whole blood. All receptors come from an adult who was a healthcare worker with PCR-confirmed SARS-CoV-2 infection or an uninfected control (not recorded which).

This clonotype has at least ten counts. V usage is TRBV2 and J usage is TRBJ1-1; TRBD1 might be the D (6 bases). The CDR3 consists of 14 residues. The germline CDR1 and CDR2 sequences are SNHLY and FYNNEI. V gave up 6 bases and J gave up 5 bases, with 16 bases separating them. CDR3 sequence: CASRLQGIRTEAFF. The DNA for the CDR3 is TGTGCCAGCAGACTACAGGGTATACGAACTGAAGCTTTCTTT.

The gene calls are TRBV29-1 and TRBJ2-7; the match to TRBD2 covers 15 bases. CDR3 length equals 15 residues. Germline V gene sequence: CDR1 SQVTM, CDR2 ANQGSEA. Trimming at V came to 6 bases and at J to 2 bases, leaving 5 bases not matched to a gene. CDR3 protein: CSVAGLAGGTYEQYF. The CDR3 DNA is TGCAGCGTCGCAGGACTAGCGGGAGGGACCTACGAGCAGTACTTC.

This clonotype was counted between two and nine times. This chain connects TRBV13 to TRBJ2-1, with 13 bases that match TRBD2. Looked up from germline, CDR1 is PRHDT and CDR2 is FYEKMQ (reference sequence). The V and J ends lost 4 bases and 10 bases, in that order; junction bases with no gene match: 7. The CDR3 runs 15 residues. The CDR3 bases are TGTGCCAGCAGCTGGGGACTAGCGGGGCTAGGGGAGCAGTTCTTC. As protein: CASSWGLAGLGEQFF.

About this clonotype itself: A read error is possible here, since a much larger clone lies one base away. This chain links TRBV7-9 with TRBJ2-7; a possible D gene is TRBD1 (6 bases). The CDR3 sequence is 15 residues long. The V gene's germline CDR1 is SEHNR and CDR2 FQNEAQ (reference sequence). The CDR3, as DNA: TGTGCCAGCAGCTCCAATACCCAGGGGACCTACGAGCATTACTTC. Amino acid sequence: CASSSNTQGTYEHYF.

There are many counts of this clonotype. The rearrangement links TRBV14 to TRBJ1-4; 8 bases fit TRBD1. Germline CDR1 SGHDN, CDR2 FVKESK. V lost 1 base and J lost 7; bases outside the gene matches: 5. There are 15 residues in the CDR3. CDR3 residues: CASSQGFRGLEKLFF. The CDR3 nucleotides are TGTGCCAGCAGCCAAGGTTTCAGGGGGCTTGAAAAACTGTTTTTT.

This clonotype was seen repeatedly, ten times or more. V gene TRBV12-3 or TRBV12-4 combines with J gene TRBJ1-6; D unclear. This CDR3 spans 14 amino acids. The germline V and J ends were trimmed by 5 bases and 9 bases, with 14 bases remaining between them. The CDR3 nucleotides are TGTGCCAGCAGTCCACATGGTTATGGTTCACCCCTCCACTTT. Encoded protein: CASSPHGYGSPLHF.

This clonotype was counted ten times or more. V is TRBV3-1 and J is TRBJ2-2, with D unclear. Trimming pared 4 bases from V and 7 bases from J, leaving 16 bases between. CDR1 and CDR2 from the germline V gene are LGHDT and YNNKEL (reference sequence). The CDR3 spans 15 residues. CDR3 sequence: CASSPTHEVGGELFF. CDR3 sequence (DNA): TGTGCCAGCAGCCCGACTCATGAAGTTGGCGGGGAGCTGTTTTTT.

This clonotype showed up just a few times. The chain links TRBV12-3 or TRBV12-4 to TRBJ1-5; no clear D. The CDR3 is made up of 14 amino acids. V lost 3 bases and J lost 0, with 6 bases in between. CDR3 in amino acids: CASSFGDSNQPQHF. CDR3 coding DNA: TGTGCCAGCAGTTTCGGCGATAGCAATCAGCCCCAGCATTTT.